This T cell receptor (beta chain) was sequenced in a study of technical replicates of blood from a few donors. This clone was recorded once. V lost 8 bases to trimming and J lost 0 bases, with 15 bases between them. Germline V lookup: CDR1 MDHEN, CDR2 SYDVKM. The CDR3 has 15 residues. Clones were read by immunoSEQ multiplex PCR, and TCRdb kept only the in-frame ones, dropping some. The sample has about 75,000 clones; 91% are singletons. This rearrangement joins TRBV28 to TRBJ2-3; D is perhaps TRBD1 (5 bases). The TCR was taken from a human donor in good health. Some clones in this sample may be carry-over from other donors' samples. The sequenced material came from T cells isolated from PBMCs. In nucleotides, the CDR3 is TGTGCCAGCGGGCGGTGGGGCACTAGCACAGATACGCAGTATTTT. It is translated as CASGRWGTSTDTQYF.